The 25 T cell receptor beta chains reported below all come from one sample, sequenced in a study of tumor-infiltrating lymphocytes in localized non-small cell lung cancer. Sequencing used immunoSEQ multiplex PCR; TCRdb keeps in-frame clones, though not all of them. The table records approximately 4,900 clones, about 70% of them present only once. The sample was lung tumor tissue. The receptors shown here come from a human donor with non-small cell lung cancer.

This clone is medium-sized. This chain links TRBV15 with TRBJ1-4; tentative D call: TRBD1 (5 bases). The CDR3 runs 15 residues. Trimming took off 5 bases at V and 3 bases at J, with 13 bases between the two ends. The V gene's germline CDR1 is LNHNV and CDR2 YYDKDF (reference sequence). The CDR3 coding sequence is TGTGCCACCAGCTTGGGAGGGGCGGCTAATGAAAAACTGTTTTTT. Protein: CATSLGGAANEKLFF.

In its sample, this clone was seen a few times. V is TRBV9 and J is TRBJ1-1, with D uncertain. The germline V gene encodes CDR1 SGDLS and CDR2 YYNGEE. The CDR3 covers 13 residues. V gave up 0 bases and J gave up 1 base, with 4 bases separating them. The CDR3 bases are TGTGCCAGCAGCGTAGGACCGAACACTGAAGCTTTCTTT. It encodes CASSVGPNTEAFF.

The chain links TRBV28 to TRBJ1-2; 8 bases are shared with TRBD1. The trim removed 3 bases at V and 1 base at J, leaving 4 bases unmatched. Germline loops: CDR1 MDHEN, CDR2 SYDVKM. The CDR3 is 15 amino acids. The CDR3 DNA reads TGTGCCAGCAGTTTGACAGGGGCGAATAACTATGGCTACACCTTC. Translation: CASSLTGANNYGYTF.

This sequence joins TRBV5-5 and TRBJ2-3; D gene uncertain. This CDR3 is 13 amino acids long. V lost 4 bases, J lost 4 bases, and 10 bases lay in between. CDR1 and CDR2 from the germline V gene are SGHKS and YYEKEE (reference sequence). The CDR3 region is CASSALPADTQYF. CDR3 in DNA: TGTGCCAGCAGCGCCCTGCCGGCAGATACGCAGTATTTT.

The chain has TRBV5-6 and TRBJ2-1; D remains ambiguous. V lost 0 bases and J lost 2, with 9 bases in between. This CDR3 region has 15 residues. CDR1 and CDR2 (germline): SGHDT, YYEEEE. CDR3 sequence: CASSLAGRAYNEQFF. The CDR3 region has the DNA TGTGCCAGCAGCTTGGCAGGAAGGGCCTACAATGAGCAGTTCTTC.

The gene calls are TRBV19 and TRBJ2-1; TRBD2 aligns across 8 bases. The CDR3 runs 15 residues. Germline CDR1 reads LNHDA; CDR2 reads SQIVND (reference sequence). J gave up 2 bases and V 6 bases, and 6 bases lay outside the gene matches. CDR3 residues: CASRRGGVAYNEQFF. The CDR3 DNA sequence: TGTGCCAGTAGACGGGGGGGGGTTGCCTACAATGAGCAGTTCTTC.

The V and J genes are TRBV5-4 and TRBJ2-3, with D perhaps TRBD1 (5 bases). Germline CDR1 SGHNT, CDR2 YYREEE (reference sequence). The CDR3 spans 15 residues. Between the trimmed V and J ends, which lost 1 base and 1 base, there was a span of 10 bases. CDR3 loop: CASSLNLQGTDTQYF. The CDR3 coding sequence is TGTGCCAGCAGCTTGAATTTACAGGGCACAGATACGCAGTATTTT. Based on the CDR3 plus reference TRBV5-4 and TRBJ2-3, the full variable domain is ETGVTQSPTHLIKTRGQQVTLRCSSQSGHNTVSWYQQALGQGPQFIFQYYREEENGRGNFPPRFSGLQFPNYSSELNVNALELDDSALYLCASSLNLQGTDTQYFGPGTRLTVL.

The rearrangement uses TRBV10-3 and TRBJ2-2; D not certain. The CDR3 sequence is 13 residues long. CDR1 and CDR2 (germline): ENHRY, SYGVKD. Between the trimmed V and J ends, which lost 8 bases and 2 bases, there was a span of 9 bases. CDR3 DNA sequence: TGTGCCATCGCGGCTGTTAACACCGGGGAGCTGTTTTTT. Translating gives CAIAAVNTGELFF.

Here the CDR3 DNA reads TGTGCCAGCAGTGAACTGAGGAATGAAAAACTGTTTTTT. Amino acids: CASSELRNEKLFF. The rearrangement joins TRBV13 to TRBJ1-4, with no clear D. Germline CDR1 reads PRHDT; CDR2 reads FYEKMQ (reference sequence). Trimming left V 6 bases short and J 5 bases short, with 10 bases between. This CDR3 has 13 residues.

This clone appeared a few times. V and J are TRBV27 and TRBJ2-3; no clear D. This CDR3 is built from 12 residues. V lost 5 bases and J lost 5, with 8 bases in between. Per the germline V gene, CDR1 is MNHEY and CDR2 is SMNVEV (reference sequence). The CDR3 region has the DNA TGTGCCAGCAGTAGACTGGGAGATACGCAGTATTTT. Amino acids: CASSRLGDTQYF.

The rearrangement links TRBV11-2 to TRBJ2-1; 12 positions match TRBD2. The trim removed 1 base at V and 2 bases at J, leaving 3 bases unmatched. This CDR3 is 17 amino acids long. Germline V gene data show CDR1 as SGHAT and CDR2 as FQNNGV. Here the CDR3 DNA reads TGTGCCAGCAGCTTAGGACTAGCGGGGGTGGCCTACAATGAGCAGTTCTTC. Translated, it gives CASSLGLAGVAYNEQFF. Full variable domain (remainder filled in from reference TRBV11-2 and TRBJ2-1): EAGVAQSPRYKIIEKRQSVAFWCNPISGHATLYWYQQILGQGPKLLIQFQNNGVVDDSQLPKDRFSAERLKGVDSTLKIQPAKLEDSAVYLCASSLGLAGVAYNEQFFGPGTRLTVL.

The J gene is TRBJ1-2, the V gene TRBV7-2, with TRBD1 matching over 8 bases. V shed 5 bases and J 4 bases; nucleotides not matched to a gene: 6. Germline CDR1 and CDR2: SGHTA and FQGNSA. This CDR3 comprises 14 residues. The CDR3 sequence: CASSPSTGAYGYTF. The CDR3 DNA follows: TGTGCCAGCAGCCCGTCGACAGGGGCCTATGGCTACACCTTC.

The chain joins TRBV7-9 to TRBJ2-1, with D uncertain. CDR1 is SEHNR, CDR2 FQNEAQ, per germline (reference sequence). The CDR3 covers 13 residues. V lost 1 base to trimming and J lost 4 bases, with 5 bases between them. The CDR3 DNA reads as TGTGCCAGCAGCTTAGGCTCGTACAATGAGCAGTTCTTC. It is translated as CASSLGSYNEQFF.

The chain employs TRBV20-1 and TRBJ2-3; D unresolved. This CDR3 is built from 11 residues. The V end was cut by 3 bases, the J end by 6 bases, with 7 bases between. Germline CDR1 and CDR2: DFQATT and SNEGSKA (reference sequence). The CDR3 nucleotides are TGCAGTGCTAGGCGTCTGGATACGCAGTATTTT. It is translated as CSARRLDTQYF.

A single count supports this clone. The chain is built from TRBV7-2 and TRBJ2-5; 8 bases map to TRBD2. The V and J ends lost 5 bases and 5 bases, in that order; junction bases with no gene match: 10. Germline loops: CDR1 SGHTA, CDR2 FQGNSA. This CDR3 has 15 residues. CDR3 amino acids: CASSDRRGGKETQYF. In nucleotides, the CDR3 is TGTGCCAGCAGCGATCGACGGGGGGGGAAGGAGACCCAGTACTTC.

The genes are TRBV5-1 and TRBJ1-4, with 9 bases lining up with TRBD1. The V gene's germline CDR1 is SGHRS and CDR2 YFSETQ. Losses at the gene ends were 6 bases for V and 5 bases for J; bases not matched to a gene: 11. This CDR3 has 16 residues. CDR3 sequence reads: CASNPGRDRVNEKLFF. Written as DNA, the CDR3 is TGCGCCAGCAACCCCGGGCGGGACAGGGTGAATGAAAAACTGTTTTTT.

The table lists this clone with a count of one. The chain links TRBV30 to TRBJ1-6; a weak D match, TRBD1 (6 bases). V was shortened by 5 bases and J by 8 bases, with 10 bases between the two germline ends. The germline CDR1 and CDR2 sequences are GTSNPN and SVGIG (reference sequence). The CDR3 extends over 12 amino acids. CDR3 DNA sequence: TGTGCCTGGGACAACAGGGATTCACCCCTCCACTTT. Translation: CAWDNRDSPLHF.

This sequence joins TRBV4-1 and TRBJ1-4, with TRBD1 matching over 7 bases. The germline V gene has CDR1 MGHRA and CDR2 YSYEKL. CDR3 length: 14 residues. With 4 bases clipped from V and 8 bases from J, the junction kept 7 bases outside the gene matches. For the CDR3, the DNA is TGCGCCAGCAGCCTAAGGGACAGTAGCGAAAAACTGTTTTTT. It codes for CASSLRDSSEKLFF.

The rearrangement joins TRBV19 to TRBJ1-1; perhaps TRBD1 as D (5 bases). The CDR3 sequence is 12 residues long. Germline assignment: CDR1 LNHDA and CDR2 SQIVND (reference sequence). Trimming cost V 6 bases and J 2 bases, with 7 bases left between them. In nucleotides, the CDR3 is TGTGCCAGTAGGGGACCTAACACTGAAGCTTTCTTT. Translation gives CASRGPNTEAFF.

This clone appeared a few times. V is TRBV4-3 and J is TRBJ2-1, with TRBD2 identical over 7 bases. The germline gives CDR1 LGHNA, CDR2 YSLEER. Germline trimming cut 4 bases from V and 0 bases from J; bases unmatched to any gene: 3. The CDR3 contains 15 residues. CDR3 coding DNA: TGCGCCAGCAGCCTCCGACTAGCCTCCTACAATGAGCAGTTCTTC. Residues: CASSLRLASYNEQFF.

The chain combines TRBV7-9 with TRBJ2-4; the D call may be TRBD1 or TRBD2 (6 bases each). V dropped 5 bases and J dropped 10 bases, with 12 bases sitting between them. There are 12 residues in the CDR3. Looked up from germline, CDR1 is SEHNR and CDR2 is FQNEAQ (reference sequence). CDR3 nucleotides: TGTGCCAGCAGCCCGGGGGCAGGGATTCAGTACTTC. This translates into CASSPGAGIQYF.

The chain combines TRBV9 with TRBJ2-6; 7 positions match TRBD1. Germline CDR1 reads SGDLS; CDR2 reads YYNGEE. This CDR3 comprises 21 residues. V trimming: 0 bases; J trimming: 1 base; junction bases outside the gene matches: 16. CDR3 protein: CASSVAGHTGALWSGANVLTF. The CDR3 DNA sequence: TGTGCCAGCAGCGTAGCCGGCCACACAGGGGCCCTATGGTCTGGGGCCAACGTCCTGACTTTC.

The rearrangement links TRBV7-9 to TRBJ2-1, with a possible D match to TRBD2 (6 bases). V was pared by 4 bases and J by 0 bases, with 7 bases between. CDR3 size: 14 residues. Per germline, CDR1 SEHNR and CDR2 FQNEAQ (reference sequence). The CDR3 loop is CASSSTSSYNEQFF. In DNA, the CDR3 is TGTGCCAGCAGCTCGACTAGCTCCTACAATGAGCAGTTCTTC. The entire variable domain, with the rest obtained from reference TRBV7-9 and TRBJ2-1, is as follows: DTGVSQNPRHKITKRGQNVTFRCDPISEHNRLYWYRQTLGQGPEFLTYFQNEAQLEKSRLLSDRFSAERPKGSFSTLEIQRTEQGDSAMYLCASSSTSSYNEQFFGPGTRLTVL.

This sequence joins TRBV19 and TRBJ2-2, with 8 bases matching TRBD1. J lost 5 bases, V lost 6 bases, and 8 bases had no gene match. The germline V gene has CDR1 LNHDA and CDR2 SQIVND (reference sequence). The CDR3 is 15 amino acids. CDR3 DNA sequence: TGTGCCAGTAGGAGGACAGGGCTGTTGACCGGGGAGCTGTTTTTT. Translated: CASRRTGLLTGELFF.

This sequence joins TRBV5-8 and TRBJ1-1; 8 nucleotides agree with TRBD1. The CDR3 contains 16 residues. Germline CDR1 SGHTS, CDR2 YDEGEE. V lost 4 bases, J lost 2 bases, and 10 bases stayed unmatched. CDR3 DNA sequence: TGTGCCAGCAGCCCATGGCAGGGGGCGATTAACACTGAAGCTTTCTTT. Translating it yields CASSPWQGAINTEAFF.